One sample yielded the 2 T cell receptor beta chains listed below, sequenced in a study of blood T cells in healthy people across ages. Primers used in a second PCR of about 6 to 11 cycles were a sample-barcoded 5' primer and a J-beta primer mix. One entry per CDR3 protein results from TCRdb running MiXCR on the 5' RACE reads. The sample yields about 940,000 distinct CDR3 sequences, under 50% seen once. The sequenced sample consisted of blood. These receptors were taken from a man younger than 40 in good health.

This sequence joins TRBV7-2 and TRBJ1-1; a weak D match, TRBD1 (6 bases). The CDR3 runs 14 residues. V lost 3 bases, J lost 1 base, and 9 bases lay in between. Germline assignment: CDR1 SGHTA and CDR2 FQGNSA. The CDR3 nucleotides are TGTGCCAGCAGCTTCCAGGACAGGAACACTGAAGCTTTCTTT. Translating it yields CASSFQDRNTEAFF.

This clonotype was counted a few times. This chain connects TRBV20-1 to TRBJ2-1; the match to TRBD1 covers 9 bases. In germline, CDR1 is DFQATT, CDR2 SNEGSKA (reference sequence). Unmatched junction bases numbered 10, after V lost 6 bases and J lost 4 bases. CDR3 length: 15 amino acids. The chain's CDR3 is CSAWPGTGNYNEQFF. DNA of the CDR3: TGCAGTGCGTGGCCGGGGACAGGGAATTACAATGAGCAGTTCTTC.